What follows describes a single T cell receptor beta chain. Its antigen is not known. Trimming shortened V by 0 bases and J by 4 bases, and 13 bases separated the two germline ends. This CDR3 has 15 residues. Germline assignment: CDR1 ENHRY and CDR2 SYGVKD. Every immunoSEQ plate was one replicate of a subset's evenly spread DNA. TCRdb keeps only in-frame clones here, not all; method: immunoSEQ multiplex PCR. This table has about 1,500,000 clones, about 96% appearing once. This sample was taken from a study of shared clonotypes between healthy human individuals. Findings and limits, study-wide: Among a few donors, approximately 5% of naive CD4 clonotypes were found in common.

Sequencing was carried out using naive CD4+ T cells sorted from blood. Noted subset: CD45RA+ positively selected. This receptor was identified in a man between 25 and 39 years old in good health. This sequence joins TRBV10-3 and TRBJ2-7, with D possibly matching TRBD2 (6 bases). CDR3: CAISESRDSVYEQYF. CDR3 DNA: TGTGCCATCAGTGAGTCCCGGGACTCCGTGTACGAGCAGTACTTC.